These 30 T cell receptor beta chains were sequenced from one sample in a study of blood T cell repertoires in COVID-19. Sequencing used immunoSEQ multiplex PCR; TCRdb keeps in-frame clones, though not all of them. The data hold approximately 170,000 clones, with 85% to 90% observed a single time. Sequenced material: peripheral blood. The receptors stem from a man aged 50 to 60 who had recovered from COVID-19.

The chain has TRBV6-5 and TRBJ1-2; 7 bases line up with TRBD1. CDR1 and CDR2 from the germline V gene are MNHEY and SVGAGI. The V segment lost 4 bases and the J segment 6 bases; nucleotides outside the gene matches: 5. This CDR3 has 13 amino acids. CDR3 sequence: CASSSPTGHGYTF. Written as DNA, the CDR3 is TGTGCCAGCAGTTCCCCGACAGGGCATGGCTACACCTTC.

This chain links TRBV7-9 with TRBJ2-1, with 10 bases aligning to TRBD2. The CDR3 consists of 14 residues. Germline V gene data show CDR1 as SEHNR and CDR2 as FQNEAQ (reference sequence). The trim removed 4 bases at V and 7 bases at J, leaving 4 bases unmatched. CDR3 nucleotide sequence: TGTGCCAGCAGCTCGGGACTAGCGATGAATGAGCAGTTCTTC. Translation gives CASSSGLAMNEQFF.

This rearrangement joins TRBV5-1 to TRBJ2-6; TRBD1 agrees at 8 bases. The CDR3 runs to 19 residues. The ends lost 0 bases at V and 4 bases at J; junction bases unmatched: 12. The V gene's germline CDR1 is SGHRS and CDR2 YFSETQ. CDR3 region: CASSLVGQGFSSGANVLTF. The CDR3 nucleotides read TGCGCCAGCAGCTTGGTAGGACAGGGTTTTTCTTCCGGGGCCAACGTCCTGACTTTC.

The J gene is TRBJ1-2, the V gene TRBV7-2, with TRBD1 identical over 9 bases. Per germline, CDR1 SGHTA and CDR2 FQGNSA. V dropped 1 base and J dropped 4; count of bases not matched to a gene: 4. CDR3 length: 15 amino acids. The CDR3: CASSLVQGAGYGYTF. In DNA form, the CDR3 reads TGTGCCAGCAGCTTAGTACAGGGGGCTGGCTATGGCTACACCTTC.

This clone was observed a few times. The chain has TRBV6-5 and TRBJ1-2, with D possibly matching TRBD1 (5 bases). The CDR3 loop spans 15 amino acids. From germline, CDR1 is MNHEY and CDR2 SVGAGI. The V end was cut by 4 bases, the J end by 6 bases, with 18 bases between. Written as DNA, the CDR3 is TGTGCCAGCAGTTTGGCCCCGGGACTACGGAATGGCTACACCTTC. Its protein product is CASSLAPGLRNGYTF.

The chain joins TRBV27 to TRBJ1-6, with 7 bases matching TRBD1. Trimming at V came to 4 bases and at J to 4 bases, leaving 4 bases not matched to a gene. Germline CDR1 MNHEY, CDR2 SMNVEV (reference sequence). The CDR3 spans 15 residues. CDR3 sequence: CASSYRQGYNSPLHF. As DNA, the CDR3 is TGTGCCAGCAGTTACCGACAGGGTTATAATTCACCCCTCCACTTT.

This clone came up once. The rearrangement links TRBV6-5 to TRBJ1-1, with D unresolved. Germline CDR1 and CDR2: MNHEY and SVGAGI. The CDR3 spans 15 residues. V was shortened by 3 bases and J by 6 bases, with 17 bases between the two germline ends. The CDR3 DNA sequence: TGTGCCAGCAGTTATGGGGAGGGCAATCATCCTGAAGCTTTCTTT. Translating gives CASSYGEGNHPEAFF.

The genes are TRBV11-3 and TRBJ2-3, with TRBD1 matching over 7 bases. Per the germline V gene, CDR1 is SGHNT and CDR2 is YENEEA. The CDR3 contains 17 residues. With 1 base clipped from V and 4 bases from J, the junction kept 11 bases outside the gene matches. The CDR3 protein is CASSLGRDSRTADTQYF. In nucleotides, the CDR3 is TGTGCCAGCAGCTTAGGCCGGGACAGCCGCACAGCAGATACGCAGTATTTT.

The rearrangement joins TRBV6-2 or TRBV6-3 to TRBJ1-2; D is unresolved. Germline V CDR1 and CDR2: MNHEY, SVGEGT. This CDR3 region has 14 residues. V was trimmed by 6 bases and J by 4 bases, leaving 15 bases between them. CDR3 bases: TGTGCCAGCAGCACCTCCCGGGTTCCCTATGGCTACACCTTC. Translated: CASSTSRVPYGYTF.

The chain links TRBV3-1 (or the pseudogene TRBV3-2) to TRBJ1-2; 9 bases line up with TRBD1. The CDR3 loop spans 16 amino acids. V lost 4 bases, J lost 3 bases, and 9 bases stayed unmatched. Germline V gene data show CDR1 as LGHDT and CDR2 as YNNKEL (reference sequence). The CDR3 protein is CASSPLDGQGHYGYTF. CDR3 coding DNA: TGTGCCAGCAGCCCCTTAGATGGACAGGGGCACTATGGCTACACCTTC.

The chain couples TRBV7-9 to TRBJ1-4; weak D call: TRBD1 (6 bases). The germline V gene has CDR1 SEHNR and CDR2 FQNEAQ (reference sequence). Trimming left V 2 bases short and J 6 bases short, with 10 bases between. This CDR3 contains 14 residues. In DNA form, the CDR3 reads TGTGCCAGCAGCTTACCCAGGGGAGATGAAAAACTGTTTTTT. This translates into CASSLPRGDEKLFF.

The genes are TRBV6-5 and TRBJ1-6, with D unclear. Trimming cost V 5 bases and J 5 bases, with 10 bases left between them. The CDR3 runs 14 residues. Germline CDR1 reads MNHEY; CDR2 reads SVGAGI. The CDR3 region has the DNA TGTGCCAGCAGTCGTAGCACTAATAATTCACCCCTCCACTTT. It encodes CASSRSTNNSPLHF.

This clone was seen once. The chain employs TRBV4-3 and TRBJ2-2; possible D gene TRBD2, 5 bases. CDR3 length: 16 residues. Germline CDR1 LGHNA, CDR2 YSLEER. The ends were cut back, 4 bases at V and 3 bases at J, with 15 bases in the middle. The DNA for the CDR3 is TGCGCCAGCAGCCCGTGGGCAAGCGGATACACCGGGGAGCTGTTTTTT. Protein: CASSPWASGYTGELFF.

This clone was seen a single time. This chain uses TRBV30 with TRBJ2-2; the D is unclear. This CDR3 has 14 amino acids. V was pared by 3 bases and J by 4 bases, with 12 bases between. Germline values: CDR1 GTSNPN, CDR2 SVGIG (reference sequence). CDR3 protein: CAWSAIVSTGELFF. CDR3 in DNA: TGTGCCTGGAGCGCCATAGTGAGCACCGGGGAGCTGTTTTTT.

Only one count was recorded for this clone. This chain joins TRBV11-2 and TRBJ2-5; 12 bases agree with TRBD2. The CDR3 spans 16 residues. Losses at the gene ends were 7 bases for V and 5 bases for J; bases not matched to a gene: 11. Germline V gene sequence: CDR1 SGHAT, CDR2 FQNNGV. This CDR3 reads CASTWPLAGGRETQYF. The CDR3 DNA follows: TGTGCCAGCACCTGGCCCCTAGCGGGAGGGCGGGAGACCCAGTACTTC.

This clone was observed once. Other DNA variants within this sample encode the same CDR3. The chain employs TRBV11-2 and TRBJ2-1; 8 bases fit TRBD2. V was pared by 1 base and J by 6 bases, with 5 bases of the junction left unmatched. Germline loops: CDR1 SGHAT, CDR2 FQNNGV. This CDR3 comprises 15 residues. The CDR3 region has the DNA TGTGCCAGCAGCTTAGTTCCCCTAGCGGGCAATGAGCAGTTCTTC. Amino acids: CASSLVPLAGNEQFF.

This clone was observed once. The CDR3 sequence: CASRPRGEKLFF. CDR3 sequence (DNA): TGTGCCAGCAGGCCCCGGGGGGAAAAACTGTTTTTT. The J gene is TRBJ1-4, the V gene TRBV2; possibly TRBD1 for D (5 bases). Germline CDR1 SNHLY, CDR2 FYNNEI. The length of the CDR3 is 12 residues. The V end was cut by 6 bases, the J end by 8 bases, with 10 bases between.

This chain links TRBV9 with TRBJ2-1, with TRBD2 as a possible D gene (5 bases). Germline-derived CDR1 and CDR2 are SGDLS and YYNGEE. The CDR3 has 15 residues. V was trimmed by 4 bases and J by 8 bases, leaving 19 bases between them. This CDR3 reads CASSPTGGSRYEQFF. In nucleotides, the CDR3 is TGTGCCAGCAGCCCCACGGGCGGGTCTAGGTATGAGCAGTTCTTC.

The chain has TRBV28 and TRBJ1-6; TRBD1 matches 8 bases. The germline V gene encodes CDR1 MDHEN and CDR2 SYDVKM. Trimming cost V 8 bases and J 3 bases; bases outside gene matches: 9. This CDR3 contains 16 residues. The CDR3 coding sequence is TGTGCCAGCTCCGCCCCAACAGGGGGCTATAATTCACCCCTCCACTTT. Residues: CASSAPTGGYNSPLHF.

The chain recombines TRBV6-1 with TRBJ2-1; D may be TRBD2 (7 bases). The V end lost 1 base, the J end lost 10 bases, and 14 bases lay between the germline ends. CDR1 is MNHNS and CDR2 is SASEGT in the germline V gene. This CDR3 has 14 residues. The CDR3 DNA sequence: TGTGCCAGCAGTGAAGGGGGGGGGCGCCAAGAGCAGTTCTTC. This encodes CASSEGGGRQEQFF.

The chain is built from TRBV19 and TRBJ2-3; 8 bases are shared with TRBD1. The length of the CDR3 is 16 residues. Germline V gives CDR1 LNHDA, CDR2 SQIVND (reference sequence). With 5 bases clipped from V and 4 bases from J, the junction kept 11 bases outside the gene matches. CDR3 sequence: CASSPEDRGRADTQYF. In DNA form, the CDR3 reads TGTGCCAGTAGTCCGGAAGACAGGGGAAGGGCAGATACGCAGTATTTT.

The chain combines TRBV6-6 with TRBJ1-1; no reliable D call. CDR1 and CDR2 (germline): MNHNY, SVGAGI (reference sequence). Trimming left V 0 bases short and J 0 bases short, with 8 bases between. CDR3 size: 15 residues. The CDR3 is CASSYSRSLNTEAFF. CDR3 nucleotides: TGTGCCAGCAGTTACTCACGGAGTTTGAACACTGAAGCTTTCTTT.

The chain's CDR3 is CASSYSGVGPETQYF. The CDR3 DNA follows: TGTGCCAGCAGTTACTCCGGTGTGGGGCCAGAGACCCAGTACTTC. The rearrangement joins TRBV6-2 or TRBV6-3 to TRBJ2-5; a possible D gene is TRBD1 (5 bases). V lost 0 bases to trimming and J lost 4 bases, with 12 bases between them. Germline V CDR1 and CDR2: MNHEY, SVGEGT. This CDR3 has 15 residues.

The chain couples TRBV24-1 to TRBJ2-3; 9 bases align to TRBD1. The CDR3 is 17 amino acids. Germline V lookup: CDR1 KGHDR, CDR2 SFDVKD. The junction had 10 bases not matched to a gene; V was cut back by 3 bases and J by 4 bases. The CDR3 is CATSDPTGTGGADTQYF. The CDR3 DNA sequence: TGTGCCACCAGTGATCCCACTGGAACAGGGGGCGCAGATACGCAGTATTTT.

The genes are TRBV9 and TRBJ1-3; D is unresolved. The CDR3 has 15 residues. V gave up 4 bases and J gave up 0 bases, with 11 bases separating them. From germline, CDR1 is SGDLS and CDR2 YYNGEE. CDR3 DNA: TGTGCCAGCAGCCCTCCTGGCATCTCTGGAAACACCATATATTTT. The encoded protein is CASSPPGISGNTIYF. Based on the CDR3 plus reference TRBV9 and TRBJ1-3, the full variable domain is DSGVTQTPKHLITATGQRVTLRCSPRSGDLSVYWYQQSLDQGLQFLIQYYNGEERAKGNILERFSAQQFPDLHSELNLSSLELGDSALYFCASSPPGISGNTIYFGEGSWLTVV.

The V gene is TRBV21-1, the J gene TRBJ2-3; the table calls TRBD2, which could not be checked here. TRBV21-1 is listed as a pseudogene. This CDR3 contains 16 residues. CDR3 amino acids: CASRVETSHSTDTQYF. The DNA for the CDR3 is TGTGCCAGCAGAGTAGAAACTAGTCATAGCACAGATACGCAGTATTTT.

J is TRBJ2-7 and V is TRBV18; tentatively, D is TRBD1 (6 bases). Germline V gene sequence: CDR1 KGHSH, CDR2 LQKENI. The CDR3 contains 12 residues. V lost 4 bases to trimming and J lost 3 bases, with 7 bases between them. The chain's CDR3 is CASSLDSYEQYF. Written as DNA, the CDR3 is TGTGCCAGCTCACTGGACAGCTACGAGCAGTACTTC. The full variable domain, completed using reference TRBV18 and TRBJ2-7, is NAGVMQNPRHLVRRRGQEARLRCSPMKGHSHVYWYRQLPEEGLKFMVYLQKENIIDESGMPKERFSAEFPKEGPSILRIQQVVRGDSAAYFCASSLDSYEQYFGPGTRLTVT.

The DNA for the CDR3 is TGTGCCAGCAGCGGGACAGTTCCCTACGAGCAGTACTTC. This sequence encodes CASSGTVPYEQYF. The rearrangement links TRBV28 to TRBJ2-7, with 7 bases matching TRBD1. There are 13 residues in the CDR3. V was clipped by 6 bases and J by 2 bases; unmatched bases: 4. The germline gives CDR1 MDHEN, CDR2 SYDVKM. Full variable domain (remainder filled in from reference TRBV28 and TRBJ2-7): DVKVTQSSRYLVKRTGEKVFLECVQDMDHENMFWYRQDPGLGLRLIYFSYDVKMKEKGDIPEGYSVSREKKERFSLILESASTNQTSMYLCASSGTVPYEQYFGPGTRLTVT.

The gene calls are TRBV15 and TRBJ2-2; TRBD2 matches at 9 bases. CDR1 LNHNV and CDR2 YYDKDF come from the germline V gene (reference sequence). Trimming cost V 5 bases and J 1 base; bases outside gene matches: 11. CDR3 size: 18 residues. The CDR3 loop is CATSFRGSSGVNTGELFF. CDR3 in DNA: TGTGCCACCAGCTTTAGAGGTTCTAGCGGGGTGAACACCGGGGAGCTGTTTTTT.

This chain connects TRBV27 to TRBJ2-3; D perhaps matches TRBD2 (5 bases). The CDR3 spans 16 residues. Looked up from germline, CDR1 is MNHEY and CDR2 is SMNVEV (reference sequence). V was pared by 3 bases and J by 2 bases, with 15 bases between. CDR3 in amino acids: CASSLKMGRITDTQYF. The DNA for the CDR3 is TGTGCCAGCAGTTTGAAAATGGGGAGAATCACAGATACGCAGTATTTT.